Following are 21 T cell receptor beta chains from one sample sequenced in a study of blood T cell repertoires in COVID-19. Sequencing was performed with immunoSEQ multiplex PCR; in TCRdb, only in-frame clones are kept and a portion is missing. The sample carries 55,000 to 70,000 clones, roughly 90% recorded once. Sequencing was done on a sample of peripheral blood. These receptors were taken from a man in his forties with COVID-19, enrolled during active disease.

The chain combines TRBV5-1 with TRBJ1-4, with 7 bases aligning to TRBD1. Germline CDR1 is SGHRS and CDR2 is YFSETQ. Germline trimming cut 0 bases from V and 2 bases from J; bases unmatched to any gene: 4. CDR3 length: 16 residues. The CDR3 sequence: CASSLGGGSTNEKLFF. The CDR3 nucleotides read TGCGCCAGCAGCTTGGGAGGGGGCTCGACTAATGAAAAACTGTTTTTT.

The genes are TRBV5-1 and TRBJ2-2, with D perhaps matching TRBD1 (6 bases). CDR1 and CDR2 from the germline V gene are SGHRS and YFSETQ. Trimming stripped 2 bases from V and 8 bases from J, with 7 bases between. This CDR3 region has 12 residues. The CDR3 bases are TGCGCCAGCAGCTTTGACAGGGGGGAGCTGTTTTTT. Amino acid sequence: CASSFDRGELFF.

The chain links TRBV9 to TRBJ2-3, with D tentatively TRBD2 (5 bases). Germline loops: CDR1 SGDLS, CDR2 YYNGEE. The CDR3 spans 14 residues. V gave up 1 base and J gave up 4 bases, with 10 bases separating them. CDR3 in DNA: TGTGCCAGCAGCGTATCCGGAGCGGCAGATACGCAGTATTTT. Protein product: CASSVSGAADTQYF.

The gene calls are TRBV6-2 or TRBV6-3 and TRBJ2-3, with 10 bases lining up with TRBD2. From germline, CDR1 is MNHEY and CDR2 SVGEGT. CDR3 length: 17 residues. V was pared by 1 base and J by 5 bases, with 9 bases of the junction left unmatched. This CDR3 is CASSYFPAGGPGDTQYF. The CDR3 DNA follows: TGTGCCAGCAGTTACTTCCCAGCGGGGGGGCCCGGAGATACGCAGTATTTT.

The chain has TRBV5-1 and TRBJ1-2, with 8 bases that match TRBD1. Germline assignment: CDR1 SGHRS and CDR2 YFSETQ. This CDR3 spans 15 amino acids. V lost 3 bases, J lost 5 bases, and 9 bases stayed unmatched. Written as DNA, the CDR3 is TGCGCCAGCAGCTCGGCGGGACAGGCTTTTTATGGCTACACCTTC. It specifies CASSSAGQAFYGYTF.

The chain joins TRBV7-6 to TRBJ1-5, with unresolved D. In germline, CDR1 is SGHVS, CDR2 FNYEAQ. V was clipped by 1 base and J by 2 bases, with 12 bases between them. The CDR3 is 16 residues long. The chain's CDR3 is CASSLVGRSGNQPQHF. In DNA, the CDR3 is TGTGCCAGCAGCTTAGTTGGCAGATCAGGCAATCAGCCCCAGCATTTT. Variable domain in full (rest from reference TRBV7-6 and TRBJ1-5): GAGVSQSPRYKVTKRGQDVALRCDPISGHVSLYWYRQALGQGPEFLTYFNYEAQQDKSGLPNDRFSAERPEGSISTLTIQRTEQRDSAMYRCASSLVGRSGNQPQHFGDGTRLSIL.

V usage is TRBV24-1 and J usage is TRBJ2-3, with 10 bases lining up with TRBD2. The CDR3 contains 16 residues. Germline CDR1 and CDR2: KGHDR and SFDVKD. J was trimmed by 1 base and V by 4 bases; bases with no gene match: 4. The CDR3: CATSDRTSGCTDTQYF. As DNA, the CDR3 is TGTGCCACCAGTGACCGGACTAGCGGCTGCACAGATACGCAGTATTTT.

The rearrangement uses TRBV29-1 and TRBJ1-1, with 9 bases fitting TRBD1. J lost 7 bases, V lost 5 bases, and 5 bases had no gene match. Germline CDR1 is SQVTM and CDR2 is ANQGSEA. The CDR3 contains 12 residues. The CDR3 loop is CSVLTGGNEAFF. The CDR3 DNA follows: TGCAGCGTTCTGACAGGGGGTAATGAAGCTTTCTTT.

This chain uses TRBV2 with TRBJ2-3, with 9 bases aligning to TRBD2. This CDR3 contains 15 residues. The V and J ends lost 6 bases and 5 bases, in that order; junction bases with no gene match: 9. CDR1 and CDR2 (germline): SNHLY, FYNNEI. CDR3 bases: TGTGCCAGCAGGATGGCGGGGGGGCGAGGAGATACGCAGTATTTT. Protein product: CASRMAGGRGDTQYF.

The chain carries TRBV7-3 and TRBJ1-2; weak D call: TRBD1 (5 bases). The CDR3 loop spans 17 amino acids. V was trimmed by 2 bases and J by 8 bases, leaving 24 bases between them. Germline V lookup: CDR1 SGHTA, CDR2 FQGTGA. This chain's CDR3 is CASSLWSDILILGGYTF. The CDR3 DNA is TGTGCCAGCAGCTTATGGTCGGACATTTTGATCCTGGGAGGCTACACCTTC.

This sequence joins TRBV19 and TRBJ1-6, with 7 bases matching TRBD1. The V segment lost 4 bases and the J segment 7 bases; nucleotides outside the gene matches: 4. The germline gives CDR1 LNHDA, CDR2 SQIVND (reference sequence). The CDR3 is 14 residues long. The DNA of the CDR3 is TGTGCCAGTAGTACCGACAGGGCCAATTCACCCCTCCACTTT. Protein: CASSTDRANSPLHF.

This chain uses TRBV11-2 with TRBJ2-6; D is uncertain. V lost 2 bases and J lost 7, with 12 bases in between. Germline V gene lookup returns CDR1 SGHAT and CDR2 FQNNGV. The CDR3 extends over 15 amino acids. CDR3 DNA: TGTGCCAGCAGCTTAAGTACAGTTGGAGCCAACGTCCTGACTTTC. Protein product: CASSLSTVGANVLTF.

The chain recombines TRBV4-1 with TRBJ2-1; 9 positions agree with TRBD1. The CDR3 has 15 amino acids. The V gene's germline CDR1 is MGHRA and CDR2 YSYEKL. Trimming took 1 base from V and 10 from J; bases not matched to a gene: 8. CDR3 in amino acids: CASSQGGTGYREQFF. CDR3 nucleotides: TGCGCCAGCAGCCAAGGTGGGACAGGGTACCGGGAGCAGTTCTTC.

The chain links TRBV19 to TRBJ2-2; tentative D call: TRBD1 (5 bases). The CDR3 spans 14 residues. The V gene's germline CDR1 is LNHDA and CDR2 SQIVND (reference sequence). Trimming removed 5 bases from V and 1 base from J, with 8 bases in between. This CDR3 reads CASSPDRNTGELFF. The CDR3 nucleotides read TGTGCCAGTAGTCCCGACAGGAACACCGGGGAGCTGTTTTTT.

This clone came up once. The rearrangement uses TRBV2 and TRBJ1-5, with D unresolved. CDR1 is SNHLY, CDR2 FYNNEI, per germline. The CDR3 sequence is 11 residues long. Trimming stripped 6 bases from V and 3 bases from J, with 3 bases between. The CDR3: CASRYNQPQHF. Written as DNA, the CDR3 is TGTGCCAGCAGGTACAATCAGCCCCAGCATTTT. Based on the CDR3 plus reference TRBV2 and TRBJ1-5, the full variable domain is EPEVTQTPSHQVTQMGQEVILRCVPISNHLYFYWYRQILGQKVEFLVSFYNNEISEKSEIFDDQFSVERPDGSNFTLKIRSTKLEDSAMYFCASRYNQPQHFGDGTRLSIL.

The gene calls are TRBV6-1 and TRBJ1-5, with 9 nucleotides matching TRBD1. With 1 base clipped from V and 7 bases from J, the junction kept 8 bases outside the gene matches. The germline gives CDR1 MNHNS, CDR2 SASEGT. The CDR3 spans 16 residues. CDR3 coding DNA: TGTGCCAGCAGTGAAGGACGTGGACAGGGGTACCAGCCCCAGCATTTT. Translation: CASSEGRGQGYQPQHF.

Only a few counts were recorded for this clone. This chain joins TRBV19 and TRBJ2-7, with D perhaps TRBD2 (5 bases). Germline CDR1 LNHDA, CDR2 SQIVND (reference sequence). This CDR3 region has 14 residues. V lost 6 bases to trimming and J lost 1 base, with 13 bases between them. Here the CDR3 reads CASSPSGKSYEQYF. The CDR3 bases are TGTGCCAGTAGCCCTTCCGGGAAATCCTACGAGCAGTACTTC.

The CDR3 sequence: CASSESGDNQPQHF. CDR3 nucleotide sequence: TGTGCCAGCAGTGAATCAGGGGATAATCAGCCCCAGCATTTT. The rearrangement joins TRBV6-1 to TRBJ1-5, with D perhaps matching TRBD1 (6 bases). Trimming stripped 2 bases from V and 4 bases from J, with 9 bases between. Germline V gene data show CDR1 as MNHNS and CDR2 as SASEGT. The CDR3 has 14 residues.

The chain is built from TRBV24-1 and TRBJ2-7; 10 nucleotides align to TRBD1. This CDR3 has 13 residues. Per germline, CDR1 KGHDR and CDR2 SFDVKD. Trimming took 8 bases from V and 3 from J; bases not matched to a gene: 3. The CDR3 nucleotides read TGTGCCACCATGGGGACAGGGGACTACGAGCAGTACTTC. The encoded protein is CATMGTGDYEQYF.

This sequence joins TRBV19 and TRBJ1-5, with D possibly matching TRBD1 (5 bases). The V gene lost 6 bases and the J gene lost 7 bases, with 16 bases spanning the gap. The CDR3 extends over 14 amino acids. Germline lookup yields CDR1 LNHDA and CDR2 SQIVND (reference sequence). DNA of the CDR3: TGTGCCAGTAGGGAAGGGGCCACATCCCAGCCCCAGCATTTT. This codes for CASREGATSQPQHF.

This clone appeared a single time. This chain links TRBV7-9 with TRBJ1-5; no reliable D call. Germline CDR1 and CDR2: SEHNR and FQNEAQ (reference sequence). The V gene lost 9 bases and the J gene lost 5 bases, with 11 bases spanning the gap. CDR3 length equals 12 residues. Here the CDR3 DNA reads TGTGCCAGTTCCCCGGGTGATCAGCCCCAGCATTTT. Translation gives CASSPGDQPQHF.